One sample yielded the 21 T cell receptor beta chains listed below, sequenced in a study of blood T cell repertoires in COVID-19 (dated by TCRdb to 2018 to 2020). Preparation of the library involved the immunoSEQ multiplex PCR assay. Drawn from immuneACCESS, this table holds only the in-frame rearrangements with V and J called that TCRdb kept. Clones are partly lost; checked studies trace under half to an unresolved V gene and leave the rest unexplained. This sample holds a few hundred thousand clones; about four fifths were observed only once. The ten largest clones add up to 3.4% of the sample. Sequenced input: peripheral blood. These receptors were collected from a woman aged 18-29 years with acute or convalescent COVID-19.

In its sample, this clone was seen a few times. This CDR3 reads CASGLGVGELFF. The CDR3 coding sequence is TGTGCCAGTGGGCTAGGGGTCGGGGAGCTGTTTTTT. V usage is TRBV7-3 and J usage is TRBJ2-2; D might be TRBD1 (5 bases). The V end was cut by 9 bases, the J end by 7 bases, with 12 bases between. The CDR3 is 12 residues long. Germline assignment: CDR1 SGHTA and CDR2 FQGTGA.

Here the CDR3 DNA reads TGTGCCAGCAGCCCGGGGGGAGCCCGGGTCGAGCAGTACTTC. The encoded protein is CASSPGGARVEQYF. The chain uses TRBV28 and TRBJ2-7, with 7 bases fitting TRBD2. Trimming took 6 bases from V and 6 from J; bases not matched to a gene: 11. Germline V gene data show CDR1 as MDHEN and CDR2 as SYDVKM. There are 14 residues in the CDR3.

As for this clone: An end of the junction differs from the germline gene, which may be a read error. The chain joins TRBV5-8 to TRBJ2-4; 13 bases agree with TRBD2. The CDR3 loop spans 13 amino acids. Germline V CDR1 and CDR2: SGHTS, YDEGEE. The CDR3 protein is CASSRWTSGSKDF. CDR3 nucleotide sequence: TGTGCCAGCAGCCGCTGGACTAGCGGGAGCAAGGACTTC.

V is TRBV7-2 and J is TRBJ2-7; 9 bases fit TRBD2. This CDR3 contains 17 residues. The ends lost 4 bases at V and 4 bases at J; junction bases unmatched: 14. Germline-derived CDR1 and CDR2 are SGHTA and FQGNSA. CDR3 DNA: TGTGCCAGCAGCTCTAGCGGGAAGGTCCCGACCTTTTACGAGCAGTACTTC. This sequence encodes CASSSSGKVPTFYEQYF.

V is TRBV19 and J is TRBJ2-7, with 11 bases identical to TRBD2. The CDR3 covers 16 residues. V trimming: 5 bases; J trimming: 0 bases; junction bases outside the gene matches: 6. Germline loops: CDR1 LNHDA, CDR2 SQIVND (reference sequence). The CDR3 sequence is CASSATGTSGSYEQYF. The CDR3 DNA sequence: TGTGCCAGTAGTGCAACCGGGACTAGCGGCTCCTACGAGCAGTACTTC.

This clone was counted only a few times. CDR3 DNA: TGTGCCAGCAGCCATACCGCCGGGTGGCAAGAGACCCAGTACTTC. It codes for CASSHTAGWQETQYF. The chain recombines TRBV7-2 with TRBJ2-5; no reliable D call. The CDR3 sequence is 15 residues long. Trimming cost V 5 bases and J 2 bases, with 15 bases left between them. The germline V gene encodes CDR1 SGHTA and CDR2 FQGNSA.

This rearrangement joins TRBV5-3 to TRBJ1-4; 7 positions match TRBD1. TRBV5-3 is an ORF; its function is uncertain. V lost 4 bases, J lost 0 bases, and 6 bases stayed unmatched. The CDR3 length is 16 residues. As DNA, the CDR3 is TGTGCCAGAAGCACCGGACAGGCCGCAACTAATGAAAAACTGTTTTTT. This sequence encodes CARSTGQAATNEKLFF.

The chain links TRBV6-5 to TRBJ1-3, with D unclear. This CDR3 is built from 14 residues. The V end lost 6 bases, the J end lost 0 bases, and 9 bases lay between the germline ends. Looked up from germline, CDR1 is MNHEY and CDR2 is SVGAGI. The CDR3 here is CASSETHSGNTIYF. The CDR3 nucleotides are TGTGCCAGCAGCGAGACACACTCTGGAAACACCATATATTTT.

Here the CDR3 reads CASSPSHPSGSGTDTQYF. The CDR3 DNA sequence: TGTGCCAGCAGTCCATCCCACCCTAGCGGGAGCGGAACAGATACGCAGTATTTT. This chain links TRBV27 with TRBJ2-3, with 10 nucleotides matching TRBD2. Losses at the gene ends were 5 bases for V and 3 bases for J; bases not matched to a gene: 14. In germline, CDR1 is MNHEY, CDR2 SMNVEV (reference sequence). The CDR3 has 18 residues.

There are a few counts of this clone. The chain recombines TRBV5-6 with TRBJ1-3, with D unresolved. CDR1 SGHDT and CDR2 YYEEEE come from the germline V gene. V was shortened by 3 bases and J by 3 bases, with 25 bases between the two germline ends. The CDR3 runs 19 residues. CDR3 protein: CASSSDAEASPFYGNTIYF. The CDR3 bases are TGTGCCAGCAGCTCCGACGCGGAGGCAAGTCCCTTTTATGGAAACACCATATATTTT. Full variable domain (missing parts from reference TRBV5-6 and TRBJ1-3): DAGVTQSPTHLIKTRGQQVTLRCSPKSGHDTVSWYQQALGQGPQFIFQYYEEEERQRGNFPDRFSGHQFPNYSSELNVNALLLGDSALYLCASSSDAEASPFYGNTIYFGEGSWLTVV.

This clone was detected once. This rearrangement joins TRBV7-9 to TRBJ2-7, with 12 positions matching TRBD2. V lost 1 base and J lost 6; bases outside the gene matches: 1. In germline, CDR1 is SEHNR, CDR2 FQNEAQ (reference sequence). This CDR3 spans 14 amino acids. Written as DNA, the CDR3 is TGTGCCAGCAGCTTAGAACTAGCGGGAGGCGAGCAGTACTTC. It codes for CASSLELAGGEQYF.

The chain couples TRBV6-5 to TRBJ2-1, with TRBD2 as a possible D gene (6 bases). Looked up from germline, CDR1 is MNHEY and CDR2 is SVGAGI. CDR3 size: 15 residues. V was cut by 1 base and J by 13 bases, with 20 bases left in between. The DNA for the CDR3 is TGTGCCAGCAGTTACTGGCCGGGAGCGGCCCCCCCTCAGTTCTTC. As protein: CASSYWPGAAPPQFF.

The chain has TRBV4-1 and TRBJ2-3, with D possibly being TRBD2 (7 bases). V gave up 4 bases and J gave up 4 bases, with 18 bases separating them. This CDR3 has 16 residues. Per germline, CDR1 MGHRA and CDR2 YSYEKL. This chain's CDR3 is CASSLQGGEPPDTQYF. The CDR3 DNA reads as TGCGCCAGCAGCCTTCAAGGGGGGGAGCCCCCAGATACGCAGTATTTT.

The chain links TRBV28 to TRBJ2-7; D remains unclear. V was shortened by 0 bases and J by 0 bases, with 6 bases between the two germline ends. CDR3 length equals 14 residues. From germline, CDR1 is MDHEN and CDR2 SYDVKM. The CDR3 loop is CASSLWGVSYEQYF. The CDR3 coding sequence is TGTGCCAGCAGTTTATGGGGCGTCTCCTACGAGCAGTACTTC.

This clone was recorded once. The genes are TRBV6-1 and TRBJ1-6; 7 bases line up with TRBD1. Germline V gives CDR1 MNHNS, CDR2 SASEGT. V trimming: 4 bases; J trimming: 7 bases; junction bases outside the gene matches: 10. CDR3 length: 16 residues. The CDR3 DNA reads as TGTGCCAGCAGTGGATTAAACAGGGGACTGAATTCACCCCTCCACTTT. Its translation: CASSGLNRGLNSPLHF.

This clone is a singleton in its sample. This chain connects TRBV5-1 to TRBJ2-2; 11 bases align to TRBD2. The CDR3 runs to 20 residues. The junction had 18 bases not matched to a gene; V was cut back by 6 bases and J by 2 bases. Germline V gives CDR1 SGHRS, CDR2 YFSETQ. The CDR3 DNA is TGCGCCAGCATTTCAGGACTAGCGGGCTACTCCGATGGTAACACCGGGGAGCTGTTTTTT. As protein: CASISGLAGYSDGNTGELFF.

The chain links TRBV18 to TRBJ1-6; no reliable D call. The V end lost 2 bases, the J end lost 0 bases, and 8 bases lay between the germline ends. Germline V gene data show CDR1 as KGHSH and CDR2 as LQKENI. The CDR3 totals 16 residues. The DNA of the CDR3 is TGTGCCAGCTCACCAGGGCTAAGCTCCTATAATTCACCCCTCCACTTT. Translating gives CASSPGLSSYNSPLHF.

V is TRBV2 and J is TRBJ1-2, with a possible D match to TRBD1 (6 bases). This CDR3 is 13 amino acids long. The ends were cut back, 3 bases at V and 5 bases at J, with 10 bases in the middle. Per germline, CDR1 SNHLY and CDR2 FYNNEI. The CDR3 nucleotides read TGTGCCAGCAGTGATCAGGGGAATTATGGCTACACCTTC. Protein product: CASSDQGNYGYTF.

The chain has TRBV5-4 and TRBJ2-7; 7 bases map to TRBD2. This CDR3 has 16 amino acids. Trimming removed 3 bases from V and 2 bases from J; junction bases left unmatched: 11. Germline assignment: CDR1 SGHNT and CDR2 YYREEE (reference sequence). The CDR3 bases are TGTGCCAGCAGCTCTGGGGGGGGGACCCTAACCTACGAGCAGTACTTC. It yields the protein CASSSGGGTLTYEQYF. The whole variable domain, filled in from reference TRBV5-4 and TRBJ2-7, reads ETGVTQSPTHLIKTRGQQVTLRCSSQSGHNTVSWYQQALGQGPQFIFQYYREEENGRGNFPPRFSGLQFPNYSSELNVNALELDDSALYLCASSSGGGTLTYEQYFGPGTRLTVT.

The chain is built from TRBV19 and TRBJ1-3; no reliable D call. Per germline, CDR1 LNHDA and CDR2 SQIVND (reference sequence). The CDR3 has 16 residues. V was shortened by 7 bases and J by 0 bases, with 16 bases between the two germline ends. The CDR3 region has the DNA TGTGCCAGTACCGACTCGGTCCGGAGCTCTGGAAACACCATATATTTT. It codes for CASTDSVRSSGNTIYF.

The chain links TRBV11-2 to TRBJ1-5; a possible D gene is TRBD1 (5 bases). Per germline, CDR1 SGHAT and CDR2 FQNNGV. Trimming removed 1 base from V and 3 bases from J, with 10 bases in between. The CDR3 extends over 15 amino acids. CDR3 nucleotides: TGTGCCAGCAGCTTAGCGGGGGGGACCAATCAGCCCCAGCATTTT. It specifies CASSLAGGTNQPQHF.